Listed below are T cell receptor beta chains from one sample, sequenced in a study of blood T cell repertoires in COVID-19. The table came from immunoSEQ multiplex PCR; TCRdb's copy has only in-frame clones and leaves some out. The repertoire holds some 9,800 clones, with approximately 87% as singletons. Sequenced input: peripheral blood. Receptors originate from a man aged 60-69 years with acute or convalescent COVID-19. Each CDR3 is given with its conserved first and last residue.

CASSNTDSGANVLTF,TRBV5-1,TRBJ2-6
CASSTNLDTVPDHF,TRBV28,TRBJ1-6
CASSSWTSGSVSNEQFF,TRBV7-9,TRBJ2-1
CASSPGLAGGQYF,TRBV11-2,TRBJ2-7
CAWRLAGGTDTQYF,TRBV30,TRBJ2-3
CASSTDRSYGYTF,TRBV18,TRBJ1-2
CASSEDRGRDYGYTF,TRBV5-6,TRBJ1-2
CASSARTGYQPQHF,TRBV19,TRBJ1-5
CAIKGDSGNTIYF,TRBV10-3,TRBJ1-3
CASSWGQGGNQPQHF,TRBV27,TRBJ1-5
CASSPAGTDTQYF,TRBV4-2,TRBJ2-3
CASSLRLAGPTDTQYF,TRBV7-6,TRBJ2-3
CASSFLTGQGYNEQFF,TRBV5-4,TRBJ2-1
CASSSTGDTDTQYF,TRBV13,TRBJ2-3
CASSLDTGRNTEAFF,TRBV11-2,TRBJ1-1
CASSSRLVGHEQYF,TRBV27,TRBJ2-7
CASCEGVGAGEVGDEQFF,TRBV10-1,TRBJ2-1
CASRAGTSKETQYF,TRBV6-5,TRBJ2-5
CASSVILAGGTDTQYF,TRBV5-6,TRBJ2-3
CASSPDYSSYNEQFF,TRBV4-3,TRBJ2-1
CASSLAGSGANVLTF,TRBV5-1,TRBJ2-6
CATSKDSLNFNSPLHF,TRBV15,TRBJ1-6
CASASGTGGITEAFF,TRBV19,TRBJ1-1
CASSQAGNQPQHF,TRBV14,TRBJ1-5
CASRTGGTNEKLFF,TRBV6-5,TRBJ1-4
CASSREANEKLFF,TRBV6-5,TRBJ1-4
CASSSPGQATDTQYF,TRBV5-4,TRBJ2-3
CASSTDRGNTIYF,TRBV6-5,TRBJ1-3
CASSVRGLADLLDTQYF,TRBV9,TRBJ2-3
CASSVGLAGGSATQYF,TRBV9,TRBJ2-3
CASSLVGGLDYGYTF,TRBV5-1,TRBJ1-2